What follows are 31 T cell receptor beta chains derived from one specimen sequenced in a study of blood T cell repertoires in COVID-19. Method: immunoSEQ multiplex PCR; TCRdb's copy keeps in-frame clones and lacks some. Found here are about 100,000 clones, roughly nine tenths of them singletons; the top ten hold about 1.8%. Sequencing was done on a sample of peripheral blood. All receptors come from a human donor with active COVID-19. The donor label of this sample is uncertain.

CDR3 in DNA: TGCGCCAGCAGCCCAACAGCGAACACTGAAGCTTTCTTT. Protein sequence: CASSPTANTEAFF. This chain links TRBV5-1 with TRBJ1-1; D gene ambiguous. The CDR3 spans 13 residues. Germline CDR1 SGHRS, CDR2 YFSETQ. Trimming removed 4 bases from V and 1 base from J, with 8 bases in between. Drawing the rest from reference TRBV5-1 and TRBJ1-1, the complete variable domain is KAGVTQTPRYLIKTRGQQVTLSCSPISGHRSVSWYQQTPGQGLQFLFEYFSETQRNKGNFPGRFSGRQFSNSRSEMNVSTLELGDSALYLCASSPTANTEAFFGQGTRLTVV.

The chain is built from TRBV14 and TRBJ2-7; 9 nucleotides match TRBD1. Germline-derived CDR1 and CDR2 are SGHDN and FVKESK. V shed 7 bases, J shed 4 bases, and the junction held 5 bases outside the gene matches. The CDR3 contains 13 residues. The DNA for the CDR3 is TGTGCCAGCAACCCGGGACAGGGATACGAGCAGTACTTC. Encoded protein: CASNPGQGYEQYF.

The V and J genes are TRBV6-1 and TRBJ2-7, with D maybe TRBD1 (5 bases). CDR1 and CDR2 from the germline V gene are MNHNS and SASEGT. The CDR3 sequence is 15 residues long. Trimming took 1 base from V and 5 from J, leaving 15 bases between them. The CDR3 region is CASSEDRLGSDEQYF. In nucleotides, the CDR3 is TGTGCCAGCAGTGAAGACAGGTTAGGAAGTGACGAGCAGTACTTC.

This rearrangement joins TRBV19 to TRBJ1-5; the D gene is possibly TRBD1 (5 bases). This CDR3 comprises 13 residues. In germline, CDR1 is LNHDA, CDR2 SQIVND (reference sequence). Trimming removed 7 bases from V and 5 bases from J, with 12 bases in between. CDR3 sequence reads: CASKDKIHQPQHF. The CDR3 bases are TGTGCCAGTAAGGACAAAATCCATCAGCCCCAGCATTTT.

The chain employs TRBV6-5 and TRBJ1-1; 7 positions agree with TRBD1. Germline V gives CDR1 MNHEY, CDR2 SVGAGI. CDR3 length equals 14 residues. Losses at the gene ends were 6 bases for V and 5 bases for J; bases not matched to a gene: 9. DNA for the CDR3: TGTGCCAGCAGGTGGACAGGAGGAGGTACTGAAGCTTTCTTT. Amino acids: CASRWTGGGTEAFF.

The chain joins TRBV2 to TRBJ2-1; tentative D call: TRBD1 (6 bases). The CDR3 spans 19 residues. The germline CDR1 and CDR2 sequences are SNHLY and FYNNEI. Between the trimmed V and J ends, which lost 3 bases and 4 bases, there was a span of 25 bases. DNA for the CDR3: TGTGCCAGCAGTGAGGCGGTTTGGGCAGGGGAGATGATATACAATGAGCAGTTCTTC. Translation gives CASSEAVWAGEMIYNEQFF.

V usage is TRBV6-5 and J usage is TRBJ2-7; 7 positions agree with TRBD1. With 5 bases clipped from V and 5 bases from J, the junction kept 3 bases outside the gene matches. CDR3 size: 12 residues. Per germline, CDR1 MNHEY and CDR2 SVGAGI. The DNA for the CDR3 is TGTGCCAGCAGTACAGGGGACAACGAGCAGTACTTC. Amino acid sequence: CASSTGDNEQYF.

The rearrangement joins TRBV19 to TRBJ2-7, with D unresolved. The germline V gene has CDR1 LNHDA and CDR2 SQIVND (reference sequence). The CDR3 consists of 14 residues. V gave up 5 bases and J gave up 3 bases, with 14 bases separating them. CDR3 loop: CASSGPERFYEQYF. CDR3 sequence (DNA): TGTGCCAGTAGTGGTCCCGAGAGATTCTACGAGCAGTACTTC.

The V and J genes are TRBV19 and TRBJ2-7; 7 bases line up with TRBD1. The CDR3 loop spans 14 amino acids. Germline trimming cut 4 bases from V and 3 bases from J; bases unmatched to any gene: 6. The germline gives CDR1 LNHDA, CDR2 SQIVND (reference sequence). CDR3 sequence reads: CASSTRDSDYEQYF. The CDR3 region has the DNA TGTGCCAGTAGTACCCGGGACAGTGACTACGAGCAGTACTTC. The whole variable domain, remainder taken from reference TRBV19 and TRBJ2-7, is DGGITQSPKYLFRKEGQNVTLSCEQNLNHDAMYWYRQDPGQGLRLIYYSQIVNDFQKGDIAEGYSVSREKKESFPLTVTSAQKNPTAFYLCASSTRDSDYEQYFGPGTRLTVT.

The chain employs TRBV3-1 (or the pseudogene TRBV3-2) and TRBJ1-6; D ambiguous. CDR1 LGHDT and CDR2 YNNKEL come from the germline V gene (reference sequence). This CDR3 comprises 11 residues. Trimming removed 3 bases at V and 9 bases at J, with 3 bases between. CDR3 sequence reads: CASSHRSPLHF. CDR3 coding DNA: TGTGCCAGCAGCCATCGTTCACCCCTCCACTTT.

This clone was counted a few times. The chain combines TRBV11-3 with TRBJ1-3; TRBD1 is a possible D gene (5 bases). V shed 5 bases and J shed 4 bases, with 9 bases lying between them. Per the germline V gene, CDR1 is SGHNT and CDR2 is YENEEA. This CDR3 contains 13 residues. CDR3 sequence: CASSPGYGNTIYF. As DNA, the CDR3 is TGTGCCAGCAGCCCAGGGTACGGAAACACCATATATTTT.

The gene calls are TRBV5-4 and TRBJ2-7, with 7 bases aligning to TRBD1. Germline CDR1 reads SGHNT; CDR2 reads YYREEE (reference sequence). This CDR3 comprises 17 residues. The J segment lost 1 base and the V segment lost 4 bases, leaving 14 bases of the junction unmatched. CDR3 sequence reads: CASSQGTAGETSYEQYF. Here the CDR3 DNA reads TGTGCCAGCAGCCAGGGGACAGCCGGCGAAACTTCCTACGAGCAGTACTTC.

CDR3 coding DNA: TGCGCCAGCAACTGGGGGGGCGGAGGGGACAATGAGCAGTTCTTC. Translated: CASNWGGGGDNEQFF. The gene calls are TRBV5-1 and TRBJ2-1; TRBD2 might be the D (7 bases). The CDR3 has 15 residues. With 6 bases removed from V and 5 bases from J, the gap between germline ends came to 18 bases. Germline-derived CDR1 and CDR2 are SGHRS and YFSETQ.

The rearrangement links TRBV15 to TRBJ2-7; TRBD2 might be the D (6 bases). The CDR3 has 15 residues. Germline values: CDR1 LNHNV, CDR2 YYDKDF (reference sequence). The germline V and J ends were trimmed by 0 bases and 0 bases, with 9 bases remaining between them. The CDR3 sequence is CATSRDSGGSYEQYF. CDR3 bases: TGTGCCACCAGCAGAGATTCCGGGGGCTCCTACGAGCAGTACTTC.

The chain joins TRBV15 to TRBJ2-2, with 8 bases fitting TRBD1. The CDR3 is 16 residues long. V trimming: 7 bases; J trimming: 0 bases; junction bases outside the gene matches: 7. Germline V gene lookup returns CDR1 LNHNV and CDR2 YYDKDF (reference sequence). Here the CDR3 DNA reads TGTGCCACCAAAAATTCGGGACAGGCGAACACCGGGGAGCTGTTTTTT. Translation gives CATKNSGQANTGELFF. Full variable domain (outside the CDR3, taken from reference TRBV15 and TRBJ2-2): DAMVIQNPRYQVTQFGKPVTLSCSQTLNHNVMYWYQQKSSQAPKLLFHYYDKDFNNEADTPDNFQSRRPNTSFCFLDIRSPGLGDTAMYLCATKNSGQANTGELFFGEGSRLTVL.

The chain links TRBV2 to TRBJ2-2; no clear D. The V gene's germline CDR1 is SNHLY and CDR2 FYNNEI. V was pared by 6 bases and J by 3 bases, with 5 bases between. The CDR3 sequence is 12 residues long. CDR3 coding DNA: TGTGCCAGCAGGTCCGACACCGGGGAGCTGTTTTTT. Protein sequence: CASRSDTGELFF.

CDR3 coding DNA: TGTGCCAGCAGTTACCCTAGCGGGGGGATCCCTAATGAGCAGTTCTTC. This sequence encodes CASSYPSGGIPNEQFF. This rearrangement joins TRBV6-6 to TRBJ2-1; TRBD2 agrees at 11 bases. Unmatched junction bases numbered 7, after V lost 2 bases and J lost 7 bases. CDR1 and CDR2 from the germline V gene are MNHNY and SVGAGI (reference sequence). The CDR3 consists of 16 residues.

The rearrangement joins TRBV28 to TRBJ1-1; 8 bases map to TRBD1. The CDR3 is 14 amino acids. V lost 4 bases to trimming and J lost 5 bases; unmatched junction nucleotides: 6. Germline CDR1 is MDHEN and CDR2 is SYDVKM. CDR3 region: CASSSRTGSTEAFF. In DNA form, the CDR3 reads TGTGCCAGCAGTTCTCGGACAGGGAGTACTGAAGCTTTCTTT.

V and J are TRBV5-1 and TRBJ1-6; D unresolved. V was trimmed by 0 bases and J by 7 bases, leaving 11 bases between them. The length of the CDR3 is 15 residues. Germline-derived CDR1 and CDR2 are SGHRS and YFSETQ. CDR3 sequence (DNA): TGCGCCAGCAGCTTGGACGGTCGCTTGAATTCACCCCTCCACTTT. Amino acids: CASSLDGRLNSPLHF.

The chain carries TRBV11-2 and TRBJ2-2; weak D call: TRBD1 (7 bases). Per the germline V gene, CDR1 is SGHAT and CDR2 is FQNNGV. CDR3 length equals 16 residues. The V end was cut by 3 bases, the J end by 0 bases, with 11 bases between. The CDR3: CASSFRGASNTGELFF. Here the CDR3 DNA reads TGTGCCAGCAGCTTCAGGGGGGCCTCGAACACCGGGGAGCTGTTTTTT.

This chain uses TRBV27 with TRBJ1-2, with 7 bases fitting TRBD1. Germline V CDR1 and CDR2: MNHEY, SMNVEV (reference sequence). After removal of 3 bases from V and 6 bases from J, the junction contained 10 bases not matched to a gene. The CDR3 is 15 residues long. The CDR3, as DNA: TGTGCCAGCAGTTTTCCCCGGACAGGAATCAATGGCTACACCTTC. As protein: CASSFPRTGINGYTF.

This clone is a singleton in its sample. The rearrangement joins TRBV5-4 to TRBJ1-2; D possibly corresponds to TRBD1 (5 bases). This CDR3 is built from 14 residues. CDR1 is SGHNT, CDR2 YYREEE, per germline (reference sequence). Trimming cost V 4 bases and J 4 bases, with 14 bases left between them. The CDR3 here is CASSIGGESYGYTF. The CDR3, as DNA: TGTGCCAGCAGCATAGGAGGGGAAAGCTATGGCTACACCTTC.

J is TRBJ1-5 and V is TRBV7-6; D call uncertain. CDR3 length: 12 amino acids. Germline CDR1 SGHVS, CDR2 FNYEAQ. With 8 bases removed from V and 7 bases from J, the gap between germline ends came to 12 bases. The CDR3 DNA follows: TGTGCCAGCGGCTACCGAGGGCAGCCCCAGCATTTT. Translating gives CASGYRGQPQHF. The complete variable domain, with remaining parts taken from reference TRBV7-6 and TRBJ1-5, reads GAGVSQSPRYKVTKRGQDVALRCDPISGHVSLYWYRQALGQGPEFLTYFNYEAQQDKSGLPNDRFSAERPEGSISTLTIQRTEQRDSAMYRCASGYRGQPQHFGDGTRLSIL.

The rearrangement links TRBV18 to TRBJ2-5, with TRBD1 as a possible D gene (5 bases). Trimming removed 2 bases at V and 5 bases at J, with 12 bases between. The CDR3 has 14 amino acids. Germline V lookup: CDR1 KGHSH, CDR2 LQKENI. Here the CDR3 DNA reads TGTGCCAGCTCACCATATCAGGGTATTGAGACCCAGTACTTC. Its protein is CASSPYQGIETQYF. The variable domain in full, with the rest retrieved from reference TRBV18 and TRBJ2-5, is NAGVMQNPRHLVRRRGQEARLRCSPMKGHSHVYWYRQLPEEGLKFMVYLQKENIIDESGMPKERFSAEFPKEGPSILRIQQVVRGDSAAYFCASSPYQGIETQYFGPGTRLLVL.

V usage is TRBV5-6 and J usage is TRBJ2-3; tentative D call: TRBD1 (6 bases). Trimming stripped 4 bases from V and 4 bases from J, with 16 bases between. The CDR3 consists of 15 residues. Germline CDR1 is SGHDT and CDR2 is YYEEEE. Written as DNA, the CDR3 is TGTGCCAGCAGCGCTACAGGGTTAGGGGCAGATACGCAGTATTTT. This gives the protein CASSATGLGADTQYF.

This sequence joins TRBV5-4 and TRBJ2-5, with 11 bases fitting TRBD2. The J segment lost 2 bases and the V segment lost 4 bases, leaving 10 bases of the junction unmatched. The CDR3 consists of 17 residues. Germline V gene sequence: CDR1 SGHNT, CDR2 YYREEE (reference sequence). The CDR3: CASSGKTSGDLQETQYF. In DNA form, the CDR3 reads TGTGCCAGCAGCGGTAAGACTAGCGGGGACCTTCAAGAGACCCAGTACTTC.

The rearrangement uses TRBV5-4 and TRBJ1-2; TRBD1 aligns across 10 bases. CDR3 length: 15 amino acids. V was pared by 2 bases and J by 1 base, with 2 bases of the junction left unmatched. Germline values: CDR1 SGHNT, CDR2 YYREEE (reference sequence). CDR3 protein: CASSLGTGVNYGYTF. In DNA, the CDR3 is TGTGCCAGCAGCTTAGGGACAGGGGTTAACTATGGCTACACCTTC.

The CDR3 DNA is TGTGCCACCAGCCGGGGTGGGAATCAGCCCCAGCATTTT. This gives the protein CATSRGGNQPQHF. The V and J genes are TRBV28 and TRBJ1-5; D gene unclear. Germline-derived CDR1 and CDR2 are MDHEN and SYDVKM. Trimming took off 10 bases at V and 4 bases at J, with 14 bases between the two ends. The CDR3 spans 13 residues.

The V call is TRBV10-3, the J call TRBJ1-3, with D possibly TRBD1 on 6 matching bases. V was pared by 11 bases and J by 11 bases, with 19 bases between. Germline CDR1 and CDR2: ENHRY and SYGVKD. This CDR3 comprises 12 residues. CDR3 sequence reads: CAAGQPRVAIYF. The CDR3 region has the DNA TGTGCCGCCGGACAGCCTCGAGTGGCCATATATTTT.

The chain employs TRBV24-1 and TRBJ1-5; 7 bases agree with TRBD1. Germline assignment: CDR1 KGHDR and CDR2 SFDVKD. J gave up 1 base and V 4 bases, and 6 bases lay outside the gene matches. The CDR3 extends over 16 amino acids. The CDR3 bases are TGTGCCACCAGTGAAGACGGACAGGCAAGCAATCAGCCCCAGCATTTT. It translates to CATSEDGQASNQPQHF.

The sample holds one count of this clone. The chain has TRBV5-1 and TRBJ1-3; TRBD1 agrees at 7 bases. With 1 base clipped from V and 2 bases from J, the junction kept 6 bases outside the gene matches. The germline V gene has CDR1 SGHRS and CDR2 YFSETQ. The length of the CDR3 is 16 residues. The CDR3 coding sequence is TGCGCCAGCAGCTTGCGACAGGGTGAAACTGGAAACACCATATATTTT. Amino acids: CASSLRQGETGNTIYF.